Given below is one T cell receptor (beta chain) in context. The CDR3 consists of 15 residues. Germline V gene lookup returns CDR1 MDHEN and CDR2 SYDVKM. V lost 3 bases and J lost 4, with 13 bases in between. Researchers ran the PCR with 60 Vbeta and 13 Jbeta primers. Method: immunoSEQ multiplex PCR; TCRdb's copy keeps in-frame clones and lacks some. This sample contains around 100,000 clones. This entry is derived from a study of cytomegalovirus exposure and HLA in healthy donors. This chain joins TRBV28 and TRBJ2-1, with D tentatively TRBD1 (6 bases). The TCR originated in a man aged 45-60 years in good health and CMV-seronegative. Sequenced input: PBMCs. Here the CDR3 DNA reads TGTGCCAGCAGTTTGCTATCCCAGGGGTACAATGAGCAGTTCTTC. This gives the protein CASSLLSQGYNEQFF. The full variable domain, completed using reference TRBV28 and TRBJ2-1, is DVKVTQSSRYLVKRTGEKVFLECVQDMDHENMFWYRQDPGLGLRLIYFSYDVKMKEKGDIPEGYSVSREKKERFSLILESASTNQTSMYLCASSLLSQGYNEQFFGPGTRLTVL.